This T cell receptor beta chain originates from a study of T cells in women clearing cervical HPV infection (dated by TCRdb to the late 2010s). About the study as a whole: The cases were some 27 women with histologically confirmed HPV16-related CIN3 or worse, and 2 of these cases were invasive cancers. The controls were fewer than 30 women whose single incident HPV16 infection cleared within 12 months with no development of precancer or cancer. Case blood was taken at the visit when the lesion was first identified, whereas control blood was taken when infection was no longer detected. Among cases, blood sampling occurred a median of about 150 days after lesion detection, with an interquartile range of about 80 to 210 days. HLA typing was available for only a few women, so HLA type could not be excluded as a confounder. Nested within Costa Rica's Guanacaste HPV Natural History Study, an exploratory proof-of-principle case-control study compared TCR repertoires across cervical HPV16 outcomes. Cases were matched to controls by age within five years and by the year the sample was collected. Cases had a median age of approximately 32 years compared with about 40 for controls, and baseline characteristics showed no significant differences between the groups. The parent cohort enrolled 8,500 to 11,000 women aged 18 or older in Guanacaste, Costa Rica, during about 1992 to 1995 and followed them for more than 6 years. Five blinded duplicates per group were added as quality controls, so that around 60 samples were obtained: some 50 participants and around 10 replicates. What the research found in general, with its limitations: Because the number of T cells per sample was unknown, the richness differences could reflect varying T-cell content rather than repertoire biology. Random forest classifiers that combined richness and V gene abundances separated cases from controls with an estimated AUC of around 0.83. Cases had lower TRBV6-7 relative abundance than controls (roughly 0.12% versus 0.17%; Bonferroni P = 0.0008). TCR repertoire richness was significantly higher in CIN3+ cases than in controls across sequencing depths, while evenness did not differ. The cross-sectional design could not show whether the associations came before the infection or were a result of it, and neither effector/memory subsets nor HPV-specific T cells were isolated.

In regard to this clone: What this receptor recognizes is not known. The DNA ends 3 residues before the CDR3 does, and the rest of the CDR3 is filled in from the germline J gene.

CDR1 and CDR2, looked up from the germline V gene, are ENHRY and SYGVKD. The V and J ends are trimmed by 6 bases and 0 bases, leaving 19 bases between them. From the cysteine through the phenylalanine, the CDR3 covers 17 amino acids. Sequencing covers 42 bases of the CDR3, shown here with the frame starting at base 1. The immunoSEQ assay used multiplex PCR to amplify TCR beta CDR3 regions from an average of about 1,200 ng of genomic DNA per sample. Primer bias was corrected in the assay by using a complete synthetic TCR repertoire to establish an amplification baseline. The amplicons were sequenced on the Illumina platform. The authors processed their data as follows. Sequence errors were corrected by clustering with frequency ratios and a modified nearest-neighbor algorithm, and the sequences were then analyzed in the immunoSEQ Analyzer using IMGT gene definitions. At each rarefaction depth, TCR richness and evenness were averaged over 20 rarefaction repeats, and samples with fewer sequences than the depth were excluded. Wilcoxon rank sum tests with FDR correction were used to compare relative abundances of V, D and J genes between the groups. In the blinded duplicates, the intraclass correlation was about 96% for TCR richness and averaged approximately 82% across around 66 gene segments. TCRdb holds this immuneACCESS table with in-frame rearrangements only. Some clones are missing; in checked studies, unresolved V genes explain under half, and the rest has no known cause. The V and J calls and clone size come from that table; D and trimming were worked out from the DNA. This sample's table carries around 40,000 clones. The ten most abundant clones make up around 6% of the sample.

Every participant had a single incident cervical HPV16 infection, and women with prevalent HPV16 infections were excluded. Cervical HPV DNA was detected by MY09/MY11 PCR and genotyped by dot-blot hybridization. About 15 mL of heparinized blood were centrifuged, and the buffy coat was aliquoted, frozen at -30°C, then stored at -80°C. QIAGEN kits were used to extract genomic DNA from the buffy coat specimens. What was sequenced was blood buffy coat. The chain was built from TRBV10-3 and TRBJ2-3; matching of 6 bases hints at TRBD2 as the D gene. This sequence originates from a woman aged 18 to 69 with a cervical HPV16 infection that either progressed to CIN3+ or cleared (not recorded which). Partial CDR3 DNA: TGTGCCATCAGCTTAGCGGATCTAATAAGTAGCACAGATACG. Its translation reads: CAISLADLISSTDT. The full CDR3 protein reads CAISLADLISSTDTQYF.